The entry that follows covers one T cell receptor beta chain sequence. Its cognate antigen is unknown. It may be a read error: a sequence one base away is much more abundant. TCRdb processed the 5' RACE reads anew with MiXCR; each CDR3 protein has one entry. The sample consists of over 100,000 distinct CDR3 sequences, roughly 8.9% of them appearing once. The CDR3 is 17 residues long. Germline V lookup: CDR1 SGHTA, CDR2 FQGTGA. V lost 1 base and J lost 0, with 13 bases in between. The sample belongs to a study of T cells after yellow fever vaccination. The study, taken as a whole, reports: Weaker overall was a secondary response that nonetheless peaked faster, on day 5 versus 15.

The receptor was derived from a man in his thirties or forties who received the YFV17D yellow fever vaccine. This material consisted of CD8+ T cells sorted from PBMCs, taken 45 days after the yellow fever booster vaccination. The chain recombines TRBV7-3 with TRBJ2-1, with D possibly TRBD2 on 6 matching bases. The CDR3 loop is CASSLKLGGGSYNEQFF. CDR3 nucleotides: TGTGCCAGCAGCTTAAAGTTGGGGGGAGGCTCCTACAATGAGCAGTTCTTC.